Below, one TCR beta chain is given with its context. Only in-frame clones appear in the TCRdb table, and some are missing; sequencing was by immunoSEQ multiplex PCR. In the table there are roughly 70,000 clones, 80% to 90% of which are singletons. V shed 10 bases and J shed 7 bases, with 10 bases lying between them. This CDR3 region has 11 residues. Germline loops: CDR1 LGHDT, CDR2 YNNKEL (reference sequence). The data originate from a study of blood T cell repertoires in COVID-19. Whole-study context: In each case, the material was cDNA or gDNA derived from T cells, B-cell-depleted T cells, or PBMCs.

V is TRBV3-1 (or the pseudogene TRBV3-2) and J is TRBJ2-2; no definite D call. The sequenced sample consisted of peripheral blood. This receptor was taken from a man aged 50 to 60 with active COVID-19. The chain's CDR3 is CATDTDGELFF. DNA for the CDR3: TGTGCCACCGACACGGACGGGGAGCTGTTTTTT.